Sequencing of this TCR beta chain was carried out in a study of T cells after yellow fever vaccination. This CDR3 has 15 amino acids. Germline lookup yields CDR1 MNHEY and CDR2 SVGAGI. Details on this clonotype: One end of the junction is discordant with germline, which a read error may explain.

TCRdb fed the 5' RACE reads into MiXCR, producing one record per CDR3 protein. The sample shows about 500,000 distinct CDR3 sequences, roughly a sixth of them seen only once. This clonotype originated in a man between 18 and 35 years old who received the YFV17D yellow fever vaccine. The chain has TRBV6-5 and TRBJ2-3, with a possible D match to TRBD2 (5 bases). The sequencing here drew on PBMCs, taken around 5 days after the first yellow fever vaccination. CDR3 DNA: TGTGCCAGCAGTTACGTCTTAGCGAGCATAGATACGCAGTATTTT. It encodes CASSYVLASIDTQYF.